A selection of T cell receptor beta chains follows, all from one sample in a study of shared clonotypes between healthy human individuals. Sequencing was performed with immunoSEQ multiplex PCR; in TCRdb, only in-frame clones are kept and a portion is missing. This table has more than 1 million clones, around 82% appearing once. The sequenced sample consisted of memory CD4+ T cells from PBMCs. The receptors were sampled from a man in his late teens or twenties in good health. Some clones in this sample may be carry-over from other donors' samples. Both conserved end residues are part of each CDR3. Fields, in order: CDR3 DNA, CDR3 protein, V gene, J gene, clone size, D gene. A D gene is named only where the DNA matches it firmly. Rows give clone size only sometimes, using once, few, many, or a class for an expanded clone.

CDR3nt: TGTGCCAGCAGTCGATTCCGGGACTCACCCTACGAGCAGTACTTC; CDR3aa: CASSRFRDSPYEQYF; v_gene: TRBV6-6; j_gene: TRBJ2-7; abundance: -; d_gene: -
CDR3nt: TGTGCCAGCAGCGTAGTCGTGGGGCAAAACTATGGCTACACCTTC; CDR3aa: CASSVVVGQNYGYTF; v_gene: TRBV9; j_gene: TRBJ1-2; abundance: -; d_gene: -
CDR3nt: TGTGCCAGCAGCTCGGGACGGTCTGACGACGAGCAGTACTTC; CDR3aa: CASSSGRSDDEQYF; v_gene: TRBV6-1; j_gene: TRBJ2-7; abundance: -; d_gene: -
CDR3nt: TGTGCCAGCAGTAGCTACAGGGGGAGGTTTAAAGCTTTCTTT; CDR3aa: CASSSYRGRFKAFF; v_gene: TRBV28; j_gene: TRBJ1-1; abundance: -; d_gene: TRBD1
CDR3nt: TGTGCCAGCAGACGCGACAGGGGGGCGCTCTACGAGCAGTACTTC; CDR3aa: CASRRDRGALYEQYF; v_gene: TRBV6-6; j_gene: TRBJ2-7; abundance: -; d_gene: TRBD1
CDR3nt: TGTGCCAGCAGCCGTCCCGGGACAATTCTTTACGAGCAGTACTTC; CDR3aa: CASSRPGTILYEQYF; v_gene: TRBV5-6; j_gene: TRBJ2-7; abundance: many; d_gene: -
CDR3nt: TGTGCCAGCAGTTTATGGGGCGCCAAAAACATTCAGTACTTC; CDR3aa: CASSLWGAKNIQYF; v_gene: TRBV28; j_gene: TRBJ2-4; abundance: -; d_gene: -
CDR3nt: TGCAGTGCTTTTAGCCCCGGGGAGCTGTTTTTT; CDR3aa: CSAFSPGELFF; v_gene: TRBV20-1; j_gene: TRBJ2-2; abundance: -; d_gene: -
CDR3nt: TGCGCCAGCAGCCAGGCACTTTCTGGGGCCAACGTCCTGACTTTC; CDR3aa: CASSQALSGANVLTF; v_gene: TRBV4-3; j_gene: TRBJ2-6; abundance: once; d_gene: -
CDR3nt: TGCGCCAGCAGCCAAGAGCCCCGACCGATAGCGGGAGCCCCCTACGAGCAGTACTTC; CDR3aa: CASSQEPRPIAGAPYEQYF; v_gene: TRBV4-3; j_gene: TRBJ2-7; abundance: -; d_gene: TRBD2
CDR3nt: TGTGCCATCAAATTTACCGGGACAGCTAACTATGGCTACACCTTC; CDR3aa: CAIKFTGTANYGYTF; v_gene: TRBV10-3; j_gene: TRBJ1-2; abundance: -; d_gene: TRBD1
CDR3nt: TGTGCCAGCGCCCGGACAGTAACACGGCGGGCTAATGAAAAACTGTTTTTT; CDR3aa: CASARTVTRRANEKLFF; v_gene: TRBV27; j_gene: TRBJ1-4; abundance: -; d_gene: -
CDR3nt: TGTGCCAGCAGCCAATTCTTGGACACTGAAGCTTTCTTT; CDR3aa: CASSQFLDTEAFF; v_gene: TRBV14; j_gene: TRBJ1-1; abundance: few; d_gene: -
CDR3nt: TGTGCCAGCAGCAAGATATCCGGGACTAGTTTTTACGAGCAGTACTTC; CDR3aa: CASSKISGTSFYEQYF; v_gene: TRBV7-8; j_gene: TRBJ2-7; abundance: -; d_gene: TRBD2
CDR3nt: TGTGCCAGCAGCCCCCCGGCCTTAACGAACACCGGGGAGCTGTTTTTT; CDR3aa: CASSPPALTNTGELFF; v_gene: TRBV11-2; j_gene: TRBJ2-2; abundance: -; d_gene: -
CDR3nt: TGTGCCAGCAGGGAACCACAGGGGAGTAGTAGGAACCCCTACGAGCAGTACTTC; CDR3aa: CASREPQGSSRNPYEQYF; v_gene: TRBV6-1; j_gene: TRBJ2-7; abundance: -; d_gene: TRBD1
CDR3nt: TGTGCCAGCAGCCCATCCTCCTATCAGCCCCAGCATTTT; CDR3aa: CASSPSSYQPQHF; v_gene: TRBV14; j_gene: TRBJ1-5; abundance: -; d_gene: -
CDR3nt: TGCAGCGCGTGTAGCGGGAGGGACTCCTACGAGCAGTACTTC; CDR3aa: CSACSGRDSYEQYF; v_gene: TRBV29-1; j_gene: TRBJ2-7; abundance: -; d_gene: TRBD2
CDR3nt: TGTGCCAGCAGCTTACGTAGCGGGGCCTACAATGAGCAGTTCTTC; CDR3aa: CASSLRSGAYNEQFF; v_gene: TRBV5-4; j_gene: TRBJ2-1; abundance: -; d_gene: TRBD2
CDR3nt: TGTGTCAGCAGCTTAGTTGGGGCCGGGGAGCTGTTTTTT; CDR3aa: CVSSLVGAGELFF; v_gene: TRBV7-5; j_gene: TRBJ2-2; abundance: -; d_gene: -
CDR3nt: TGTGCCAGCAGTTTCCGGGACAGGAGGTTTAGCGGGGCACAAGAGACCCAGTACTTC; CDR3aa: CASSFRDRRFSGAQETQYF; v_gene: TRBV21-1; j_gene: TRBJ2-5; abundance: -; d_gene: -
CDR3nt: TGTGCCAGCAGCTCCGTAGCGGGAGTGAGCCCTCACGAGCAGTACTTC; CDR3aa: CASSSVAGVSPHEQYF; v_gene: TRBV11-2; j_gene: TRBJ2-7; abundance: -; d_gene: TRBD2
CDR3nt: TGTGCCATCGGGGGCCCGAGCGGCTGGACAGAGACCCAGTACTTC; CDR3aa: CAIGGPSGWTETQYF; v_gene: TRBV10-3; j_gene: TRBJ2-5; abundance: -; d_gene: -
CDR3nt: TGTGCCAGCAGCGAACAGGGAGACGCTTTCTTT; CDR3aa: CASSEQGDAFF; v_gene: TRBV11-2; j_gene: TRBJ1-1; abundance: few; d_gene: -
CDR3nt: TGTGCCAGCAGCCCTAGCGGGAGCTCCTACAATGAGCAGTTCTTC; CDR3aa: CASSPSGSSYNEQFF; v_gene: TRBV5-4; j_gene: TRBJ2-1; abundance: -; d_gene: TRBD2
CDR3nt: TGTGCCAGCAGCTTAAGGGTCCGGACCTACGAGCAGTACTTC; CDR3aa: CASSLRVRTYEQYF; v_gene: TRBV7-2; j_gene: TRBJ2-7; abundance: -; d_gene: -
CDR3nt: TGTGCCAGCAGTGAAGAGGGCGTTGCGGGAGGTAACAATGAGCAGTTCTTC; CDR3aa: CASSEEGVAGGNNEQFF; v_gene: TRBV2; j_gene: TRBJ2-1; abundance: -; d_gene: TRBD2
CDR3nt: TGCGCCAGCAGCCAAGAATTAGCCCCCCCAGCAAACTATGGCTACACCTTC; CDR3aa: CASSQELAPPANYGYTF; v_gene: TRBV4-3; j_gene: TRBJ1-2; abundance: -; d_gene: -